This T cell receptor (beta chain) was found in a study of blood T cell repertoires in COVID-19. Whole-study context: In each case, the material was cDNA or gDNA derived from T cells, B-cell-depleted T cells, or PBMCs.

This table comes from immunoSEQ multiplex PCR, and its TCRdb copy is limited to in-frame clones, with some not included. The data hold about 66,000 clones, with 85% to 90% observed a single time. CDR1 and CDR2 (germline): SGHTA, FQGNSA. The CDR3 is 14 residues long. Trimming removed 5 bases from V and 1 base from J, with 9 bases in between. The V and J genes are TRBV7-2 and TRBJ1-3; D unclear. Material: peripheral blood. The TCR sequence derives from a man aged 55-75 years with acute or convalescent COVID-19. DNA for the CDR3: TGTGCCAGCAGCCCAGGAGGATCTGGAAACACCATATATTTT. Its protein product is CASSPGGSGNTIYF.